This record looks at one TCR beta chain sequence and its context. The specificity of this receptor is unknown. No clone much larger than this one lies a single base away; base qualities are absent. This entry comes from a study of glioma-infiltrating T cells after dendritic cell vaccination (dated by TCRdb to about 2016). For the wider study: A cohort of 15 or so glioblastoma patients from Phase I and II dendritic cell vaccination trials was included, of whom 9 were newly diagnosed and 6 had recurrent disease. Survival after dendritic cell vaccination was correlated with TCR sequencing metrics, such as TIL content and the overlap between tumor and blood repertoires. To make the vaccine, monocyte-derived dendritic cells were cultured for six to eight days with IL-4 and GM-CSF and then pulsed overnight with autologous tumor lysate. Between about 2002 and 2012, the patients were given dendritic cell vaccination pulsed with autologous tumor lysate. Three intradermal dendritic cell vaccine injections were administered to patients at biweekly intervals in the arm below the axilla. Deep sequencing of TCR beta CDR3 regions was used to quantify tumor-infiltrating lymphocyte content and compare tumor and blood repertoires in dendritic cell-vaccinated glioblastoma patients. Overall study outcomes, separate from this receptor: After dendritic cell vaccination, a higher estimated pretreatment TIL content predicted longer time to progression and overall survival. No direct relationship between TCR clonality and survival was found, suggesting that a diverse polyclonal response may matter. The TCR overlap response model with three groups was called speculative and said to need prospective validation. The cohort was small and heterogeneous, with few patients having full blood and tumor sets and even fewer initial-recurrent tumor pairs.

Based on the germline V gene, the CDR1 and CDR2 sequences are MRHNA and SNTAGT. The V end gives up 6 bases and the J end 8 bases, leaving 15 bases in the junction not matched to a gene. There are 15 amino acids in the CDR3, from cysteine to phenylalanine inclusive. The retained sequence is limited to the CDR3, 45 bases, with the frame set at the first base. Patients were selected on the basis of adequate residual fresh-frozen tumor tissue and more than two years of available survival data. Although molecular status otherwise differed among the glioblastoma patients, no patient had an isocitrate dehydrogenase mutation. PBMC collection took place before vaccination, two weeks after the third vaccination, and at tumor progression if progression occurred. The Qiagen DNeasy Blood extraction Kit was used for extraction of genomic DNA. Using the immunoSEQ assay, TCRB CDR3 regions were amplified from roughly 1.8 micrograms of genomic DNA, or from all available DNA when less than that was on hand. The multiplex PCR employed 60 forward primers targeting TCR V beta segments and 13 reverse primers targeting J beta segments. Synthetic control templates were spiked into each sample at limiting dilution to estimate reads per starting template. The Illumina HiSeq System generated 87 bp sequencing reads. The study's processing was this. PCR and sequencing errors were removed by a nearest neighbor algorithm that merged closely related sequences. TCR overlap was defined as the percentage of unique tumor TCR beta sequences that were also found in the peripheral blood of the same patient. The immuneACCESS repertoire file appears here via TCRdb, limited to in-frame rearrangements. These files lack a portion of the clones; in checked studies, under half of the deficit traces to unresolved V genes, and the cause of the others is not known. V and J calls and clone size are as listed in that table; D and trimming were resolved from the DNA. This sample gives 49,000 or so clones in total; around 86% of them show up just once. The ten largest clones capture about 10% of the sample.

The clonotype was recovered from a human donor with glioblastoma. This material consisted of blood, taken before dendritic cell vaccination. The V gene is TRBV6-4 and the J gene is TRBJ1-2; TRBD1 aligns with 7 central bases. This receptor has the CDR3 CASSRDSSDLSGYTF. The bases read TGTGCCAGCAGCCGGGACAGTTCCGACCTATCCGGCTACACCTTC.